Detailed here is one T cell receptor beta chain. What it recognizes is unknown. One entry per CDR3 protein, called by TCRdb with MiXCR from the RT-PCR reads. The data hold 450,000 to 550,000 distinct CDR3 sequences, with roughly 23% observed a single time. This record belongs to a study of response to subunit inactivated influenza vaccine. Study results and limitations: Authors suggested few new T cells are recruited by each seasonal influenza vaccination.

The CDR3 sequence is 15 residues long. Deletions cut 5 bases from V and 1 base from J, with 11 bases between. Germline lookup yields CDR1 MNHEY and CDR2 SMNVEV (reference sequence). The sample consisted of CD4+ T cells sorted from PBMCs, taken 5 days after vaccination. The origin of this receptor is a man aged 45-65 years who received an inactivated influenza vaccine. The chain is built from TRBV27 and TRBJ2-2; D unresolved. CDR3 nucleotide sequence: TGTGCCAGCAGTGCCCAGGCTTGGAACACCGGGGAGCTGTTTTTT. The encoded protein is CASSAQAWNTGELFF.